Included here is one T cell receptor beta chain sequence, with context. Its antigen remains unidentified. cDNA reverse transcribed from extracted RNA served as the sequencing template. Produced via immunoSEQ multiplex PCR; TCRdb's table is partial and in-frame only. The repertoire holds 150,000 to 200,000 clones, around three fifths seen once, with roughly 14% in the top ten. The data were taken from a study of CD8+ T cells in alopecia areata. Study-wide background: At a dose of 5 to 10 mg twice daily, oral tofacitinib was given to treated patients. Study observations and caveats: More clonal than normal scalp was lesional scalp, particularly alopecia totalis/universalis. Sequencing of scalp samples also includes resident alphabeta T cells from normal skin.

CDR3 length: 15 amino acids. Germline values: CDR1 SQVTM, CDR2 ANQGSEA. Trimming stripped 0 bases from V and 4 bases from J, with 14 bases between. The rearrangement joins TRBV29-1 to TRBJ2-3; TRBD1 is a possible D gene (6 bases). Sequencing used CD4+ T cells sorted from blood, obtained at week 0. The TCR comes from a human donor with alopecia areata. The DNA for the CDR3 is TGCAGCGTTGAAGATGGGAGACAGGTTTCAGATACGCAGTATTTT. This codes for CSVEDGRQVSDTQYF.